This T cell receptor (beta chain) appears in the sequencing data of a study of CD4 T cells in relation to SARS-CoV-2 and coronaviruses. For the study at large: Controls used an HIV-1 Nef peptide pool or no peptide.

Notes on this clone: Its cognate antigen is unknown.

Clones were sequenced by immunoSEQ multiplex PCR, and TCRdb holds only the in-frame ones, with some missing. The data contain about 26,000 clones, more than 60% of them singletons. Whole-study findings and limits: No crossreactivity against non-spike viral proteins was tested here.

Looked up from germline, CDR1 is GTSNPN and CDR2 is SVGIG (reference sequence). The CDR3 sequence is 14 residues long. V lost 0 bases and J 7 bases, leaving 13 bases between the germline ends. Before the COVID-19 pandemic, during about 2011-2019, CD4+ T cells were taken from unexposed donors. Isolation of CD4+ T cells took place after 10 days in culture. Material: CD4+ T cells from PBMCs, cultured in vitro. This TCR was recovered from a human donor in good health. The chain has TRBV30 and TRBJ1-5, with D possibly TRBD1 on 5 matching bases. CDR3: CAWSVPQAGQPQHF. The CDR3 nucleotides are TGTGCCTGGAGTGTACCACAGGCGGGACAGCCCCAGCATTTT.